Listed below are T cell receptor beta chains from one sample, sequenced in a study of cytotoxic CD8 clonotypes in ibrutinib-treated CLL. Assay: immunoSEQ multiplex PCR; the TCRdb copy retains only in-frame clones and omits some. The repertoire consists of hundreds of thousands of clones, with around 70% occurring once and the leading ten covering over 15%. Source: PBMCs, taken after 24 months of ibrutinib treatment. All receptors derive from a human donor with chronic lymphocytic leukemia. Both conserved end residues are part of each CDR3. Fields, in order: CDR3 DNA, CDR3 protein, D gene, V gene, clone size, J gene, CDR3 length. The D gene is left open where the match is weak. Size is omitted from some rows. Given values are once, few, many or a class for expanded clones.

TGTGCCAGCAGCTATTTAGCGGGAGGGCCCGGGAATGAGCAGTTCTTC CASSYLAGGPGNEQFF TRBD2 TRBV9 NA TRBJ2-1 16
TGCGCCAGCAGCTTGGACAGGGTACCGGAGACCCAGTACTTC CASSLDRVPETQYF NA TRBV5-1 NA TRBJ2-5 14
TGTGCCAGCGGAGAATACGAGCAGTACTTC CASGEYEQYF NA TRBV7-2 NA TRBJ2-7 10
TGCAGCGTTGTTGGGGTTTACGAGCAGTACTTC CSVVGVYEQYF NA TRBV29-1 NA TRBJ2-7 11
TGTGCCTGGAGGAGGGGCCCTTACCACAACACTGAAGCTTTCTTT CAWRRGPYHNTEAFF NA TRBV30 NA TRBJ1-1 15
TGTGCCTGGAGGACGACTCTAGGCAGGGGGAAGGCCGAGCAGTACTTC CAWRTTLGRGKAEQYF TRBD1 TRBV30 NA TRBJ2-7 16
TGTGCCAGCAGGCGAATAGCGGGAGCCTACGAGCAGTACTTC CASRRIAGAYEQYF TRBD2 TRBV6-6 NA TRBJ2-7 14
TGTGCCAGCAGCGTAGATGGAGGTCGTGGTGAAGCTTTCTTT CASSVDGGRGEAFF NA TRBV9 NA TRBJ1-1 14
TGTGCCAGCAGTTTATCCGGGATGGCTTTCTTT CASSLSGMAFF NA TRBV28 once TRBJ1-1 11
TGCGCCAGCAGCTCTCAGGCCTACGAGCAGTACTTC CASSSQAYEQYF NA TRBV5-1 NA TRBJ2-7 12
TGTGCCATCAGCACGGACCGGGACACACCTTGGCAGTACTTC CAISTDRDTPWQYF NA TRBV10-3 NA TRBJ2-7 14
TGTGCCAGCAGCCCTGGGGGGCTAGCGGGATACAATGAGCAGTTCTTC CASSPGGLAGYNEQFF TRBD2 TRBV7-9 NA TRBJ2-1 16
TGTGCCAGCAGCGTAGAGTCAGCAGACACAGATACGCAGTATTTT CASSVESADTDTQYF NA TRBV9 once TRBJ2-3 15
TGTGCCAGCTCACCAAGACAGGGGGAATATGGCTACACCTTC CASSPRQGEYGYTF TRBD1 TRBV18 few TRBJ1-2 14
TGTGCCAGCAGAGATGGAAAGGGGGCTGAAGCTTTCTTT CASRDGKGAEAFF NA TRBV7-9 NA TRBJ1-1 13
TGTGCCAGCAGTTACGAGACGTTTAATTTTTACACCATATATTTT CASSYETFNFYTIYF NA TRBV6-6 NA TRBJ1-3 15
TGTGCCAGCAGTTCCCAGGGACAGGCTAATGAAAAACTGTTTTTT CASSSQGQANEKLFF TRBD1 TRBV6-5 NA TRBJ1-4 15
TGTGCCAGCAGTCGGACGGTATCTGGAAACACCATATATTTT CASSRTVSGNTIYF NA TRBV6-5 few TRBJ1-3 14
TGTGCCAGCAGTACCGCTCGGGCTAGCGGGTTTTACGAGCAGTACTTC CASSTARASGFYEQYF TRBD2 TRBV28 NA TRBJ2-7 16
TGCGCCAGCAGCCAGACACGGGCAGGGGAACACGAGCAGTACTTC CASSQTRAGEHEQYF NA TRBV4-1 once TRBJ2-7 15
TGTGCCAGCAGTGTAAGGGGACAGGTTACGCAGGGCTACACCTTC CASSVRGQVTQGYTF TRBD1 TRBV2 NA TRBJ1-2 15
TGTGCCAGCAGCCTCGGGGTAAACTCCTACGAGCAGTACTTC CASSLGVNSYEQYF NA TRBV5-6 NA TRBJ2-7 14
TGTGCCAGCAGTTTAGCTCCGATCTACTATGGCTACACCTTC CASSLAPIYYGYTF NA TRBV28 NA TRBJ1-2 14
TGCAGCGTTAAGTATGGGAATGCAGATACGCAGTATTTT CSVKYGNADTQYF NA TRBV29-1 NA TRBJ2-3 13
TGTGCCAGCAGCCCGAAATGGTGGGATGAAAAACTGTTTTTT CASSPKWWDEKLFF NA TRBV7-8 NA TRBJ1-4 14
TGTGCCAGCAGGATGATAGGGGGCGAAAACGAGCAGTACTTC CASRMIGGENEQYF TRBD1 TRBV25-1 NA TRBJ2-7 14
TGCAGCGTTGTGGGGGGGGTTGCGAACACCGGGGAGCTGTTTTTT CSVVGGVANTGELFF TRBD2 TRBV29-1 NA TRBJ2-2 15
TGTGCCAGTAGTACTGGGGACTTCGACGTCCACGAGCAGTACTTC CASSTGDFDVHEQYF NA TRBV19 NA TRBJ2-7 15
TGTGCCAGCAGCGTAGAGTTGCGGGGCACAGATACGCAGTATTTT CASSVELRGTDTQYF NA TRBV9 once TRBJ2-3 15
TGTGCCTGGGACGGCAGGGTTGATGGCTACACCTTC CAWDGRVDGYTF NA TRBV30 NA TRBJ1-2 12
TGTGCCAGTAGCCCCAAGGGGACAGGCACCTACGAGCAGTACTTC CASSPKGTGTYEQYF TRBD1 TRBV19 few TRBJ2-7 15
TGTGCCAGTAGTAACCCAGGGGGCCTCGAGCAGTACTTC CASSNPGGLEQYF TRBD1 TRBV19 NA TRBJ2-7 13
TGCAGCGTTGAACCTTACGGGGCAGATACGCAGTATTTT CSVEPYGADTQYF NA TRBV29-1 few TRBJ2-3 13
TGTGCCAGCAGCTCACGAGACAGCCCGAGGGAGACCCAGTACTTC CASSSRDSPRETQYF NA TRBV7-3 NA TRBJ2-5 15
TGTGCCAGCAGTTTAGCCAGTCTACAGGGGGCGTCGAGGAAACTGTTTTTT CASSLASLQGASRKLFF TRBD1 TRBV28 NA TRBJ1-4 17
TGCGCCAGCAGCTTGGAGGGGGAAACCTACAATGAGCAGTTCTTC CASSLEGETYNEQFF NA TRBV5-1 NA TRBJ2-1 15
TGTGCCAGCTCACTATCGGACAGGGCCGGAGATACGCAGTATTTT CASSLSDRAGDTQYF TRBD1 TRBV18 NA TRBJ2-3 15
TGTGCCAGCGGAGACGTTTGGAACACTGAAGCTTTCTTT CASGDVWNTEAFF NA TRBV9 NA TRBJ1-1 13